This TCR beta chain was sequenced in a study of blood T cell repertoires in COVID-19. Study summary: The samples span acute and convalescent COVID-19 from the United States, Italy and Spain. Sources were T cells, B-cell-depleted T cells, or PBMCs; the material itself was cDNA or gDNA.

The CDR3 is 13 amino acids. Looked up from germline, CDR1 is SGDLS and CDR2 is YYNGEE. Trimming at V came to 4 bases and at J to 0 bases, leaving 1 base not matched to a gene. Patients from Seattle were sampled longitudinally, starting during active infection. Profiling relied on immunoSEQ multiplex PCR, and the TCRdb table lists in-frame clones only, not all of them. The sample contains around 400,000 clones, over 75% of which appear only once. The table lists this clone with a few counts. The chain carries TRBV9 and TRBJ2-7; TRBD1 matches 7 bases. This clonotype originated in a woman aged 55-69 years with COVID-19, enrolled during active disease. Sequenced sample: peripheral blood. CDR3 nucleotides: TGTGCCAGCAGCCGGGACAGCTCCTACGAGCAGTACTTC. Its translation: CASSRDSSYEQYF.